This TCR beta chain stems from a study of graft-versus-host responses after intestinal transplantation. Germline V lookup: CDR1 MGHRA, CDR2 YSYEKL. The V segment lost 4 bases and the J segment 6 bases; nucleotides outside the gene matches: 13. The CDR3 runs 16 residues. Using immunoSEQ multiplex PCR, the repertoire was profiled, and TCRdb retains in-frame clones only, with some absent. The table includes around 23,000 clones, 90% to 95% detected once. This clone is a singleton in its sample. Sequencing was performed on PBMCs, taken roughly 30 days after intestinal transplant. The rearrangement uses TRBV4-1 and TRBJ1-1, with 8 bases aligning to TRBD1. The TCR comes from a human patient who received an intestinal transplant, so some T cells may come from the graft donor. CDR3 in DNA: TGCGCCAGCAGCCCCCAGGGGGCGAGTATCATCCCTGAAGCTTTCTTT. This translates into CASSPQGASIIPEAFF.